This TCR beta chain was identified during a study of cytomegalovirus exposure and HLA in healthy donors. V shed 1 base and J 2 bases; nucleotides not matched to a gene: 2. This CDR3 is 14 amino acids long. Germline values: CDR1 SQVTM, CDR2 ANQGSEA. The PCR made use of 60 Vbeta and 13 Jbeta primers. In the original workflow: It was a later analysis that counted tens of millions of unique TCR beta chains, of which 9 million to 13 million were shared. The table came from immunoSEQ multiplex PCR; TCRdb's copy has only in-frame clones and leaves some out. V, J and clone size were drawn from that table, and D and trimming were deduced from the DNA. This sample has roughly 120,000 clones, with roughly 73% found just once.

Input material: PBMCs. The V and J genes are TRBV29-1 and TRBJ2-7; 10 bases are a match to TRBD1. The receptor's source is a woman in her 30s in good health and CMV-seronegative. The CDR3 DNA follows: TGCAGCGTTGAAGGGACAGGGGGGCCCTACGAGCAGTACTTC. It yields the protein CSVEGTGGPYEQYF.